The 20 T cell receptor beta chains below come from one sample, sequenced in a study of blood T cell repertoires in COVID-19. TCRdb's copy holds only in-frame clones and misses some; the assay was immunoSEQ multiplex PCR. The sample records a few hundred thousand clones, 80% to 90% being singletons. The sequenced material came from PBMCs or T cells enriched from blood (not recorded which). The receptors derive from a woman in her forties or fifties who had recovered from COVID-19.

This clone was seen a handful of times. This CDR3 reads CASSYSYSGNTEAFF. The CDR3 coding sequence is TGTGCCAGCAGTTACTCGTATTCAGGGAACACTGAAGCTTTCTTT. V and J are TRBV6-2 or TRBV6-3 and TRBJ1-1; no clear D gene. The CDR3 covers 15 residues. From germline, CDR1 is MNHEY and CDR2 SVGEGT. Trimming took 0 bases from V and 1 from J, leaving 9 bases between them.

This clone was seen a few times. The gene calls are TRBV6-2 or TRBV6-3 and TRBJ2-1; 11 nucleotides align to TRBD2. The CDR3 covers 17 residues. Germline V lookup: CDR1 MNHEY, CDR2 SVGEGT. V was clipped by 4 bases and J by 8 bases; unmatched bases: 13. The CDR3 DNA follows: TGTGCCAGCAGTTCCGGGGTAGCGGGGGGGCCCCGCCATGAGCAGTTCTTC. Protein: CASSSGVAGGPRHEQFF.

V and J are TRBV18 and TRBJ1-2, with D tentatively TRBD1 (6 bases). The germline CDR1 and CDR2 sequences are KGHSH and LQKENI. V shed 6 bases and J shed 8 bases, with 16 bases lying between them. There are 13 residues in the CDR3. The chain's CDR3 is CASSEDRSEGYTF. CDR3 coding DNA: TGTGCCAGCTCCGAAGACAGGTCCGAAGGCTACACCTTC.

The chain uses TRBV27 and TRBJ1-2; the D is unclear. V was shortened by 5 bases and J by 4 bases, with 17 bases between the two germline ends. Germline loops: CDR1 MNHEY, CDR2 SMNVEV (reference sequence). CDR3 length equals 15 residues. CDR3 loop: CASSPSGLPFYGYTF. CDR3 coding DNA: TGTGCCAGCAGTCCAAGCGGGCTTCCCTTCTATGGCTACACCTTC.

The rearrangement uses TRBV30 and TRBJ2-2, with D unclear. This CDR3 spans 12 amino acids. Trimming pared 4 bases from V and 4 bases from J, leaving 7 bases between. Germline V lookup: CDR1 GTSNPN, CDR2 SVGIG (reference sequence). The CDR3 sequence is CAWKPFTGELFF. For the CDR3, the DNA is TGTGCCTGGAAGCCTTTCACCGGGGAGCTGTTTTTT.

The chain is built from TRBV3-1 (or the pseudogene TRBV3-2) and TRBJ1-1; TRBD1 agrees at 7 bases. In germline, CDR1 is LGHDT, CDR2 YNNKEL (reference sequence). V lost 3 bases and J lost 8; bases outside the gene matches: 6. This CDR3 region has 13 residues. CDR3 coding DNA: TGTGCCAGCAGCCACATCGGCAGGGGGGAAGCTTTCTTT. Translating it yields CASSHIGRGEAFF.

The chain employs TRBV6-6 and TRBJ1-5; D not resolved. The ends were cut back, 7 bases at V and 4 bases at J, with 8 bases in the middle. CDR1 and CDR2 (germline): MNHNY, SVGAGI (reference sequence). The CDR3 is 12 amino acids. CDR3 coding DNA: TGTGCCAGCACGGTCCGTAATCAGCCCCAGCATTTT. Its protein is CASTVRNQPQHF.

CDR3 coding DNA: TGTGCCAGCAGCCCGCGGGGACAGCATCTTGCTGGAAACACCATATATTTT. Its translation: CASSPRGQHLAGNTIYF. The chain combines TRBV14 with TRBJ1-3, with 7 nucleotides matching TRBD1. Germline V gives CDR1 SGHDN, CDR2 FVKESK. The V segment lost 4 bases and the J segment 2 bases; nucleotides outside the gene matches: 11. The CDR3 has 17 residues. Together with reference TRBV14 and TRBJ1-3, the CDR3 gives the full variable domain: EAGVTQFPSHSVIEKGQTVTLRCDPISGHDNLYWYRRVMGKEIKFLLHFVKESKQDESGMPNNRFLAERTGGTYSTLKVQPAELEDSGVYFCASSPRGQHLAGNTIYFGEGSWLTVV.

The gene calls are TRBV19 and TRBJ1-1; D perhaps matches TRBD1 (5 bases). V lost 7 bases, J lost 11 bases, and 20 bases lay in between. Germline V gene sequence: CDR1 LNHDA, CDR2 SQIVND (reference sequence). This CDR3 comprises 13 residues. The CDR3 nucleotides read TGTGCCAGTACCGGGCGGGGGATAGGGCGGGCTTTCTTT. Translated: CASTGRGIGRAFF. The entire variable domain, with the rest obtained from reference TRBV19 and TRBJ1-1, is as follows: DGGITQSPKYLFRKEGQNVTLSCEQNLNHDAMYWYRQDPGQGLRLIYYSQIVNDFQKGDIAEGYSVSREKKESFPLTVTSAQKNPTAFYLCASTGRGIGRAFFGQGTRLTVV.

The V call is TRBV6-5, the J call TRBJ2-7; 7 nucleotides align to TRBD1. J lost 4 bases, V lost 5 bases, and 2 bases had no gene match. Germline assignment: CDR1 MNHEY and CDR2 SVGAGI. This CDR3 spans 12 amino acids. This CDR3 is CASSRGQYEQYF. CDR3 DNA sequence: TGTGCCAGCAGTAGGGGACAGTACGAGCAGTACTTC.

This chain connects TRBV12-3 or TRBV12-4 to TRBJ1-3; the D is unclear. Trimming took off 1 base at V and 4 bases at J, with 5 bases between the two ends. The CDR3 consists of 13 residues. The CDR3 here is CASSLVQGNTIYF. The CDR3 DNA reads as TGTGCCAGCAGTTTAGTACAGGGAAACACCATATATTTT.

The chain links TRBV18 to TRBJ2-1; 8 nucleotides align to TRBD1. This CDR3 is 16 amino acids long. J was trimmed by 5 bases and V by 0 bases; bases with no gene match: 6. Germline assignment: CDR1 KGHSH and CDR2 LQKENI. Written as DNA, the CDR3 is TGTGCCAGCTCACCACCTGACAGGGGTGGGGACAATGAGCAGTTCTTC. Residues: CASSPPDRGGDNEQFF.

The rearrangement uses TRBV27 and TRBJ2-1, with D possibly TRBD1 on 5 matching bases. Germline CDR1 and CDR2: MNHEY and SMNVEV (reference sequence). This CDR3 spans 12 amino acids. V shed 3 bases and J shed 6 bases, with 6 bases lying between them. CDR3 sequence: CASSFTGNEQFF. CDR3 DNA sequence: TGTGCCAGCAGTTTTACAGGCAATGAGCAGTTCTTC.

The rearrangement uses TRBV19 and TRBJ1-2; 9 bases align to TRBD1. V lost 7 bases to trimming and J lost 1 base; unmatched junction nucleotides: 7. CDR3 length equals 15 residues. Germline-derived CDR1 and CDR2 are LNHDA and SQIVND (reference sequence). The CDR3 is CASTSGQGINYGYTF. CDR3 bases: TGTGCCAGTACCTCGGGACAGGGTATTAACTATGGCTACACCTTC.

The chain recombines TRBV18 with TRBJ2-5, with 7 nucleotides matching TRBD1. The CDR3 has 15 amino acids. Germline CDR1 reads KGHSH; CDR2 reads LQKENI. The V gene end was trimmed by 3 bases and the J gene end by 2 bases; junction bases not matched to a gene: 6. CDR3 in amino acids: CASSPDRQGQETQYF. In nucleotides, the CDR3 is TGTGCCAGCTCACCGGATCGACAGGGACAAGAGACCCAGTACTTC.

This clone occurred a few times. V and J are TRBV5-6 and TRBJ1-2, with a possible D match to TRBD1 (6 bases). The CDR3 runs 16 residues. The V end lost 0 bases, the J end lost 3 bases, and 15 bases lay between the germline ends. Germline V gene sequence: CDR1 SGHDT, CDR2 YYEEEE. The CDR3 coding sequence is TGTGCCAGCAGCTTGGGACAGGTGGCAGGTTACTATGGCTACACCTTC. This translates into CASSLGQVAGYYGYTF.

This clone was observed a handful of times. The chain links TRBV5-1 to TRBJ1-1; TRBD1 might be the D (5 bases). CDR1 SGHRS and CDR2 YFSETQ come from the germline V gene. The V end lost 1 base, the J end lost 1 base, and 8 bases lay between the germline ends. The CDR3 length is 14 residues. The CDR3 DNA reads TGCGCCAGCAGCTTGCAAGGACAGAACACTGAAGCTTTCTTT. Translation gives CASSLQGQNTEAFF.

This clone came up once. The chain couples TRBV28 to TRBJ1-6; D gene unclear. V was clipped by 4 bases and J by 0 bases, with 16 bases between them. The CDR3 sequence is 18 residues long. Per the germline V gene, CDR1 is MDHEN and CDR2 is SYDVKM. CDR3 nucleotide sequence: TGTGCCAGCAGTTCCCCTGAATCGTCTAGCTCCTATAATTCACCCCTCCACTTT. It yields the protein CASSSPESSSSYNSPLHF.

This chain uses TRBV4-1 with TRBJ1-5; TRBD1 is a possible D gene (5 bases). The CDR3 totals 13 residues. The V gene lost 1 base and the J gene lost 4 bases, with 5 bases spanning the gap. Germline lookup yields CDR1 MGHRA and CDR2 YSYEKL. In DNA, the CDR3 is TGCGCCAGCAGCCAAGGGACAAATCAGCCCCAGCATTTT. It encodes CASSQGTNQPQHF.

The J gene is TRBJ1-1, the V gene TRBV5-1; TRBD1 aligns across 7 bases. CDR1 and CDR2 (germline): SGHRS, YFSETQ. This CDR3 contains 14 residues. V was clipped by 4 bases and J by 0 bases; unmatched bases: 3. CDR3 sequence reads: CASSQGQLNTEAFF. Here the CDR3 DNA reads TGCGCCAGCAGCCAGGGACAGTTGAACACTGAAGCTTTCTTT.